The sequence of this T cell receptor beta chain was determined in a study of shared clonotypes between healthy human individuals. Study summary: Those who served as donors were a couple of women and a few men between the ages of 18 and 49.

Regarding this clone: Other DNA sequences from this sample encode an identical CDR3 as well.

CDR1 SGHAT and CDR2 FQNNGV come from the germline V gene. The CDR3 totals 12 residues. With 4 bases removed from V and 3 bases from J, the gap between germline ends came to 7 bases. TCRdb's copy holds only in-frame clones and misses some; the assay was immunoSEQ multiplex PCR. The sample shows roughly 1,000,000 clones, approximately 80% of them seen only once. This TCR was recovered from a man aged 18 to 30 in good health. Some clones in this sample may be carry-over from other donors' samples. Sequencing used memory CD4+ T cells from PBMCs. Sample subset: CD45RA-negative fraction. The chain uses TRBV11-2 and TRBJ2-7; no clear D gene. Written as DNA, the CDR3 is TGTGCCAGCAGCTCGGACGGCTACGAGCAGTACTTC. This translates into CASSSDGYEQYF.